This is a list of T cell receptor beta chains from one sample in a study of CD8 T cells in ankylosing spondylitis. MiXCR, run by TCRdb on the 5' RACE reads, gives a single entry per CDR3 protein. Of approximately 300,000 distinct CDR3 sequences in the sample, 20% were seen once. Sequenced material: blood, either unsorted or a sorted T cell fraction (not recorded which). These TCRs come from a male donor with ankylosing spondylitis or in good health (not recorded which). CDR3s include the opening cysteine and the closing phenylalanine or tryptophan. The order of the fields is D gene, V gene, CDR3 protein. D genes are given only for firm matches.

D: TRBD1; V: TRBV24-1; CDR3: CATSEDRGTDTQYF
D: -; V: TRBV3-2; CDR3: CASSQDVVGLAGEDEQFF
D: -; V: TRBV5-6; CDR3: CASSLARYGYTF
D: -; V: TRBV19; CDR3: CASSIFTGRGNQPQHF
D: -; V: TRBV20-1; CDR3: CSASRSARSYNEQFF
D: -; V: TRBV12-3/TRBV12-4; CDR3: CASSPRAGMETQYF
D: -; V: TRBV12-3/TRBV12-4; CDR3: CASSWVLRSNQPQHF
D: -; V: TRBV11-2; CDR3: CASSLDRGAPEQFF
D: TRBD2; V: TRBV18; CDR3: CASSTKAGGADTQYF
D: TRBD2; V: TRBV5-1; CDR3: CASSLVGLVTDTQYF
D: -; V: TRBV10-3; CDR3: CAISLGGNQETQYF
D: -; V: TRBV4-2; CDR3: CASSQGLDYDTQYF
D: TRBD1; V: TRBV24-1; CDR3: CTTSDQGARQVSNQPQHF
D: -; V: TRBV10-1; CDR3: CASSEGQPNEKLFF
D: -; V: TRBV29-1; CDR3: CSVEGGRDTEAFF
D: -; V: TRBV27; CDR3: CASSFEPYNEQFF
D: -; V: TRBV7-8; CDR3: CASSLAGRPLVGKNIQYF
D: TRBD2; V: TRBV6-2/TRBV6-3; CDR3: CASSWSIAGAGELFF